This TCR beta chain was observed in a study of cytomegalovirus exposure and HLA in healthy donors (dated by TCRdb to 2016 to 2017). In the study overall: In an earlier analysis of approximately 500 of the donors, about 260 Gb of sequence data and roughly 100 million unique TCR beta sequences from about 179 million T cells were reported. About 310 gigabases of sequencing data and 78 million or so unique TCR sequences were included in an early release covering about 700 HLA-typed donors. Of the roughly 400 genotyped donors, 81% fell in the genetic ancestry cluster associated with self-reported Caucasian donors. The aim of the study was to test whether cataloging public T cell receptors could identify signatures of past pathogen exposure. The T cell repertoires of some 700 subjects were profiled by immunosequencing and related to cytomegalovirus serostatus. Besides the first cohort of 666 subjects, a separate validation cohort made up of around 120 different subjects was used. High-throughput TCR immunosequencing, statistical association of individual TCRs with disease status, and machine learning were combined to predict cytomegalovirus infection status. To study patterns of TCR occurrence, a later analysis re-analyzed previously published TCR beta repertoires from 550 to 800 donors and added high-resolution HLA genotyping. Rather than drawing on any new phenotypic data, the later analysis identified candidate immune exposures from TCR beta sequences and the way those sequences occurred across donors. An earlier analysis of roughly 600 of the donors used high-throughput TCR beta sequencing to judge whether each TCR beta V gene segment behaved as functional or pseudogenic. Alongside the repertoire data, information on donor age, sex, ethnicity and CMV serostatus was compiled. A later genetic analysis used genome-wide SNP genotypes for about 60% of the roughly 670 donors, treating that subset as a discovery cohort. Every discovery cohort repertoire had been produced on one sequencing platform. Both class I and class II loci were covered by HLA typing, at four-digit resolution. The number of donors typed differed by locus, with about 629-630 for A, B, C, DRB1 and DQB1, roughly 520 for DQA1, some 570 for DPA1, and roughly 450 for DPB1. Because of strong linkage in the cohort, five DR-DQ haplotypes were treated as single units for association and clustering. Across approximately 400 genotyped donors of the cohort, an average of roughly 230,000 unique TCR beta nucleotide sequences per donor were sequenced, and roughly 20% of those sequences were non-productive.

Details on this clone: Its antigen remains undetermined. Base quality data are lacking; no much larger clone is found one base away.

Receptor amplification or capture employed the immunoSEQ multiplex PCR assay. A mixture of 60 forward primers for TCR Vbeta segments and 13 reverse primers for TCR Jbeta segments was used in the multiplex PCR. A multiplex PCR assay on genomic DNA amplified the CDR3 region of rearranged TCR beta genes. The Illumina HiSeq System was used to sequence the amplified TCR beta libraries as 87-base-pair reads. The published analysis was carried out like this. In a later analysis, tens of millions of unique TCR beta chains were counted across the approximately 640 repertoires, and about 9.9 million of these chains were shared by at least two donors. To remove PCR and sequencing errors, raw reads were error-corrected and collapsed into unique sequences using a nearest-neighbor algorithm that merged closely related sequences. CDR3 sequences were aligned to IMGT reference sequences to assign V, D and J gene segments. Each retained sequence needed at least a six-nucleotide match to both a V gene segment and a J gene segment. Rearrangements were called productive when the CDR3 lacked stop codons and stayed in frame with V and J; all others were non-productive. CDR3 was defined by IMGT convention, running from the second conserved V-encoded cysteine to the conserved J-encoded phenylalanine. The earlier analysis of about 620 of the donors excluded sequences that lacked an unambiguous match to a single V gene segment. In an earlier analysis of 587 of the donors, V segments were called functional above 56.7% productive rearrangements and were called segregating when the between-donor standard deviation exceeded 5%. A statistical classification framework was developed to diagnose cytomegalovirus status using the catalog of TCR beta chain sequences. V and J gene assignment, in a later analysis, came from comparing TCR nucleotide sequences with IMGT/GENE-DB human TR gene sequences. Using the TCRdist pipeline, a later analysis assigned CDR3 sequences along with most-parsimonious VDJ recombination scenarios. In a later analysis, each TCR beta chain was defined by its CDR3 amino acid sequence together with its V-gene family, and reads without a unique V-gene family were excluded. To address suspected cross-contamination and a sequencing artifact, a later analysis removed roughly 580 highly shared, low-generation-probability nucleotide sequences. For each public chain, a later analysis derived a clonal expansion index from normalized ranks of inferred template counts within each repertoire. Generation probabilities in a later analysis came from a VDJ recombination model fitted to out-of-frame rearrangements, and those results were checked against IGoR. A later analysis scored TCR-TCR, TCR-HLA and TCR-CMV co-occurrence with hypergeometric tests, applying a repertoire-size bias correction to TCR pairs. In a later analysis, false discovery rates were estimated by permuting HLA or CMV assignments 20 times. A later analysis grouped co-occurring TCRs with DBSCAN, adding TCRdist sequence similarity when clustering within HLA-allele-positive subsets. Repertoires with fewer than 30,000 or more than 120,000 public chains were left out of co-occurrence clustering, as were four to six repertoires with anomalous nucleotide sharing. In TCRdb, the immuneACCESS table is reduced to in-frame sequences with V and J assigned. These tables do not hold every clone; where another copy was compared, an unresolved V gene accounts for under half, and the others remain unexplained. V and J calls plus clone size are reproduced from that table; the DNA served to infer D and trimming. The sample contains approximately 90,000 clones, 60% to 80% of them found a single time. Roughly 1.9% of the sample rests with the top ten.

Study-wide conclusions, independent of this receptor: A later analysis reported that several top co-occurrence clusters appeared linked to parvovirus B19, influenza, CMV and Epstein-Barr virus. Sequencing depth was assumed to be roughly uniform across donors in the presence/absence analyses, though that assumption may not hold. A later analysis associated around 16,000 TCR beta sequences with specific HLA alleles at a false discovery rate of 0.05. A further reported finding was that TCR beta sequences accurately predicted the HLA-A and HLA-B alleles for most subjects in the first cohort. Only TCR beta chains were sequenced in this cohort, and the absence of alpha or paired-chain data limited detectable features. Cytomegalovirus status was reported to be diagnosed by the classifier with high specificity and sensitivity in both the original and validation cohorts. A few of the identified cytomegalovirus-associated TCR beta chains were confirmed in vitro to be specific for cytomegalovirus antigens. According to a later analysis, TCR association rates differed among HLA loci, with DRB1 alleles showing the most associated TCRs and HLA-C alleles showing the fewest. A total of 150 or so TCR beta chains were listed by the study as associated with cytomegalovirus. A cluster of highly shared sequence variants was judged likely to represent a technical artifact of the sequencing pipeline. Because some donors lacked HLA typing at each locus, the association tests relied only on the typed subset. Compared with equally common non-associated chains, HLA-associated TCR beta chains in a later analysis were more clonally expanded and had lower generation probabilities. The only immune exposure information available for the cohort was CMV serostatus. In a later genetic analysis, a missense DCLRE1C variant was associated with V-gene and J-gene trimming of TCR beta chains, and the association was replicated in an independent cohort. Because counts were too low, seventeen rarely observed V segments, including chromosome 9 orphons, were left out of the earlier analysis of a few hundred of the donors. Across donors, most TCR sequences were observed very rarely, whereas some public TCRs were present in many individuals. According to a later analysis, most CMV-associated TCR beta chains appeared to be HLA-restricted, and the HLA associations seemed to be driven largely by CMV exposure. According to a later genetic analysis, donors in an Asian-associated ancestry cluster had fewer N-insertions in productive TCRs than the roughly 660-donor mean. When HLA alleles, especially DR and DQ, strongly co-occurred, TCR associations were difficult to assign to individual alleles. The 87-base-pair reads could not distinguish some IMGT-functional V segments, including TRBV6-2 and TRBV6-3, so those segments were excluded. According to the authors, the approach could potentially be generalized to other disease states and immunological phenotypes. An earlier analysis of approximately 600 of the donors showed that most TCR beta V segments appeared in productive rearrangements either about 87% or about 30% of the time, which broadly matched IMGT annotations. Linkage disequilibrium might explain the correlated functional status among segregating V segments, but an unknown experimental factor could not be excluded.

The germline V gene encodes CDR1 SGHTA and CDR2 FQGNSA. For this chain, trimming is 8 bases at the V end and 4 bases at the J end, and the number of junction bases without a gene match is 6. The CDR3 covers 13 residues, taking in both the cysteine and the phenylalanine. Of all the DNA, just the CDR3 is kept, 39 bases in frame from base 1. The cohort consisted of 650 to 700 healthy bone marrow donors. At the time of sampling, all cohort members were nominally healthy, though unrecorded immune exposures were likely present. The donor tested CMV seronegative, placing the donor among the 350 to 400 seronegative members of the cohort. Each donor provided a peripheral blood sample, and peripheral blood mononuclear cells were used for TCR beta sequencing. The Qiagen DNeasy Blood Extraction Kit was used to extract genomic DNA from the blood cell samples.

The sample was PBMCs. The source of this sequence is a boy younger than 18 in good health and CMV-seronegative. The chain uses TRBV7-2 and TRBJ1-2; 8 nucleotides in the junction match TRBD1. The DNA sequence reads TGTGCCAGCGGCTACAGGGGGTTCTATGGCTACACCTTC. This codes for CASGYRGFYGYTF.